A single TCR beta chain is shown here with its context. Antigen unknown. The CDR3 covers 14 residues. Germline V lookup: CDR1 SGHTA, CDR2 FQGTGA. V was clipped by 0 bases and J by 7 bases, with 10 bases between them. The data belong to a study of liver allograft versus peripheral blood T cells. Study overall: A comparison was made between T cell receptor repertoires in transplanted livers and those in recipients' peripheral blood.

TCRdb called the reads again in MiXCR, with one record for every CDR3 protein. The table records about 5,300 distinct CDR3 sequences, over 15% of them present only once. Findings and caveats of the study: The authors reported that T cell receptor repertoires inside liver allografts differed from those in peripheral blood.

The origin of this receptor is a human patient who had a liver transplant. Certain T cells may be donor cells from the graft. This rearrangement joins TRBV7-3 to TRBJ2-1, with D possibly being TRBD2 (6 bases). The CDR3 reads CASSLTGTENEQFF. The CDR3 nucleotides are TGTGCCAGCAGCTTAACGGGGACTGAGAATGAGCAGTTCTTC.